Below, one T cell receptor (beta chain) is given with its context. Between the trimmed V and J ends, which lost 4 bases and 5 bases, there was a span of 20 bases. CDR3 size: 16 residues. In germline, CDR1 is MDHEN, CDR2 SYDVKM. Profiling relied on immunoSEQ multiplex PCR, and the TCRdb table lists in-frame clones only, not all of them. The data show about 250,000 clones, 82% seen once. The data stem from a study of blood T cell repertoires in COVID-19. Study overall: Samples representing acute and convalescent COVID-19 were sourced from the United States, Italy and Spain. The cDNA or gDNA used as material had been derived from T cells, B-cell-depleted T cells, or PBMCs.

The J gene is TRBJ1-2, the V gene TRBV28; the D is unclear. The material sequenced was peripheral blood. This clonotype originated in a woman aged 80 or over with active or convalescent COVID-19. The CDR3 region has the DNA TGTGCCAGCAGTTCGTCCGGTAGTGAGCCCCCATATGGCTACACCTTC. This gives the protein CASSSSGSEPPYGYTF.